The entry below describes one TCR beta chain. Its antigen remains unidentified. Base quality data are lacking; no much larger clone is found one base away. Germline trimming: 6 bases from V, 10 bases from J; junction bases outside gene matches: 7. The CDR1 and CDR2 encoded by the germline V gene are KGHSH and LQKENI. The CDR3 goes from the cysteine to the phenylalanine over 14 residues. Here the CDR3 DNA is all that survives: 42 bases in frame from base 1. TCRbeta CDR3 regions were amplified from genomic DNA by means of the immunoSEQ Assay, a bias-controlled multiplex PCR. In the source study's methods: The number of nucleated cells in each sample was estimated from the amplification of reference gene primers within the assay. To quantify the absolute abundance of each unique TCRbeta CDR3 rearrangement, sequence reads were collapsed and filtered. For each sample, productive Simpson clonality was calculated by taking the square root of Simpson's diversity index across productive rearrangements. TCRdb mirrors the immuneACCESS table, restricted to in-frame sequences. Some clones are absent from its copies; in checked studies, under half trace to an unresolved V gene, and the reason for the others is unknown. The D gene and trimming were derived from the DNA, and the V and J assignments and clone size from that table. The sample contains roughly 250,000 clones, about 87% of them found a single time. The top ten constitute approximately 4% of the sample.

This sample is part of a study of blood T cell repertoires in COVID-19 (TCRdb year 2020). For the study in its entirety: Samples from collaborators originated in the United States, Italy and Spain and spanned both the acute and convalescent phases of COVID-19. The samples were drawn from two sources: the first 160 participants of the ongoing ImmuneRACE study, and some 1,300 subjects contributed by 6 global collaborators. Where HLA class I and class II types were available, the types were taken from metadata supplied by the sample provider, not from assay-based typing. A de-identified subject ID, COVID-19 status, age in years and sex were almost always included in the sample metadata. The repertoires were released in a freely available public database intended as a resource for research on the immune response to SARS-CoV-2. The dataset comprised deeply sampled blood TCRbeta repertoires from subjects exposed to, actively infected with, or recovered from COVID-19. The prospective study material was composed of cDNA or gDNA derived from T cells, B-cell-depleted T cells, or PBMCs. What the study reported, not specific to this receptor: Clinical and demographic metadata were provided uncurated, with the amount varying by source and participant.

Each collaborating institution followed its own protocols to collect whole blood in K2EDTA tubes. For TCRbeta analysis, collaborators shipped samples in one of three forms: frozen whole blood, isolated PBMCs, or DNA extracted from either of those sample types. The chain is assembled from TRBV18 and TRBJ1-6, with 9 bases in between that match TRBD1. The material sequenced was peripheral blood. The sequence was obtained from a woman between 40 and 55 years old with acute or convalescent COVID-19. Read as DNA, the sequence is TGTGCCAGCTCGCCTACAGGGGGCGAATCACCCCTCCACTTT. Its amino acids are CASSPTGGESPLHF.